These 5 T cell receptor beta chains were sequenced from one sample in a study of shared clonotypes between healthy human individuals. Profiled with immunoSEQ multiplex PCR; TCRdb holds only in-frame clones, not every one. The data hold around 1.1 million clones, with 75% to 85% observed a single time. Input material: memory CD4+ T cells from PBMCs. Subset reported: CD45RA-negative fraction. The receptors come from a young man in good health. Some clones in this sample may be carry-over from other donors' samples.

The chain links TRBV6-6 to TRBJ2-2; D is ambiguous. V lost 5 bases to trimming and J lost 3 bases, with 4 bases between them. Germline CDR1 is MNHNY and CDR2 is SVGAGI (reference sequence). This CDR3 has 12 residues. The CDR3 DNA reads TGTGCCAGCAGTCCCTACACCGGGGAGCTGTTTTTT. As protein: CASSPYTGELFF.

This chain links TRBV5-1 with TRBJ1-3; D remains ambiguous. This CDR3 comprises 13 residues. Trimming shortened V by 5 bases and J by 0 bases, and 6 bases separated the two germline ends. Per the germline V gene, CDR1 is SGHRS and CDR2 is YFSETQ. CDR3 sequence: CASRDDSGNTIYF. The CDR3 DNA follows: TGCGCCAGCAGGGATGACTCTGGAAACACCATATATTTT.

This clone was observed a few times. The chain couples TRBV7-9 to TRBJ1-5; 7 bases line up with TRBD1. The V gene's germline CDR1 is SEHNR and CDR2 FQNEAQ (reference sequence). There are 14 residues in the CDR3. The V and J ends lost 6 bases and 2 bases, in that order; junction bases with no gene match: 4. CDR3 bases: TGTGCCAGCAGTCTCACAGGGGGCAATCAGCCCCAGCATTTT. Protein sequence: CASSLTGGNQPQHF.

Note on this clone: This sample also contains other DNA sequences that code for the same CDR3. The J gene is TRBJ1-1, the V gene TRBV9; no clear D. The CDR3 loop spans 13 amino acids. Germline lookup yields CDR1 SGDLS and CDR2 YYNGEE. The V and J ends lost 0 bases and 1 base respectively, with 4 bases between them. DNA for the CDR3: TGTGCCAGCAGCGTAGGGCGGAACACTGAAGCTTTCTTT. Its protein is CASSVGRNTEAFF.

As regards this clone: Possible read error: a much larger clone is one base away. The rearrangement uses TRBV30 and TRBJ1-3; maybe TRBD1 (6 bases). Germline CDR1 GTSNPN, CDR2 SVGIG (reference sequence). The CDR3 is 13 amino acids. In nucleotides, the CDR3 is TGTGCCTGGAGTCCGGACAGCAGAAACACCGTATATTTT. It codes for CAWSPDSRNTVYF.